Listed here is a single T cell receptor (beta chain). This clonotype was recorded many times. Its binding antigen is unknown. The input lacks base qualities; no much larger clone sits a single base away. This record belongs to a study of T-cell memory formation after mild COVID-19 (dated by TCRdb to the early 2020s). In terms of the full investigation: Most TCR sequence clusters were specific to one of the two donors. The cohort was made up of two young adult volunteers, one female and one male, who were previously healthy. T-cell clones expanding and contracting after mild COVID-19 in a couple of donors were tracked by longitudinal TCRalpha and TCRbeta repertoire sequencing.

Spanning cysteine to phenylalanine, the CDR3 consists of 17 amino acids. The kept DNA is CDR3 alone, 51 bases in frame from the first base. Cut back by 1 base and 2 bases, the V and J ends lie 16 bases apart. The germline V gene gives CDR1 as MDHEN and CDR2 as SYDVKM. Study-wide conclusions, independent of this receptor: SARS-CoV-2 specificity was not confirmed for the second-wave clones peaking on day 37. Contracting CD4+ clones were found mainly in CM and EM memory subsets, while CD8+ clones were enriched in EMRA. Some responding clones were found in pre-infection memory, which suggests that pre-existing cross-reactive memory T cells took part in the SARS-CoV-2 response. Only two mild cases were covered by the study, and larger cohorts that include severe cases with pre-infection samples were considered necessary. Clones contracting from day 15 to 85 had balanced CD4/CD8 phenotypes, while a second wave expanding from day 15 to 37 was biased towards CD4+.

Ficoll-Paque density gradient centrifugation was used to isolate PBMCs. The sample was run on an Illumina NovaSeq 6000. cDNA libraries for TCRalpha and TCRbeta were prepared by 5'RACE using constant-segment primers, with sample barcodes and unique molecular identifiers added. RNA was extracted from every sample with Trizol reagent. The libraries were amplified in two PCR steps, and the second step added a second sample barcode and Illumina TruSeq adapters. Libraries were sequenced on an Illumina NovaSeq with 2 x 150 bp paired-end reads. On the study's bioinformatics: With migec v1.2.7, reads were demultiplexed and then collapsed into UMI-guided consensus sequences. With mixcr v2.1.11, UMI consensuses were aligned to TRA and TRB V and J templates and assembled into clonotypes. Clonotypes were classified as expanded or contracted when called significant by both edgeR and NoisET, with noise models trained on biological replicates. For edgeR calls, a false discovery rate-adjusted p below 0.01 and a log2 fold-change threshold of 1 were applied. As an exploratory analysis of dynamics, max-normalized trajectories of the 1000 most abundant clonotypes were examined with PCA combined with hierarchical clustering. Each responding clone was given a CD4 or CD8 phenotype based on the CD4+ and CD8+ repertoires, which had been sequenced separately. The public sequencing data were trimmed at Q25 with fastp and processed into clonotypes with MiXCR by TCRdb, which kept only in-frame beta chains. Duplicate CDR3 protein sequences are folded into a single record with the most common DNA and genes. The V and J calls, along with clone size, are taken from TCRdb and not from the paper's own processing. The sample records a few hundred thousand distinct CDR3 sequences, roughly a tenth of which are singletons. The ten largest clones capture roughly 3.2% of the sample.

Sequenced sample: PBMCs or a T cell subset sorted from them (not recorded which). The clonotype originates from a man aged 18 to 35 who had mild COVID-19 (a few samples of this study predate the infection). The sample titles of this study are shuffled in the database, so cell type and time point are left out; the donor was told from shared clones. The sequence links TRBV28 to TRBJ2-3; TRBD2 is a possible D gene, resting on 6 matching bases. DNA sequence: TGTGCCAGCAGTTTATTAGCAGCGGGTCAGGCCACAGATACGCAGTATTTT. The translation is CASSLLAAGQATDTQYF. The full variable domain, completed from the reference TRBV28 and TRBJ2-3 proteins outside the CDR3, reads DVKVTQSSRYLVKRTGEKVFLECVQDMDHENMFWYRQDPGLGLRLIYFSYDVKMKEKGDIPEGYSVSREKKERFSLILESASTNQTSMYLCASSLLAAGQATDTQYFGPGTRLTVL.